A single sample is the source of the 2 T cell receptor beta chains below, sequenced in a study of OX40 agonist ivuxolimab in advanced cancers. Profiled with immunoSEQ multiplex PCR; TCRdb holds only in-frame clones, not every one. The table has 53,000 or so clones, around 77% seen once. The source was CD4+ or CD8+ T cells sorted from blood, collected in a trial of the OX40 agonist ivuxolimab. The receptors come from an adult with an advanced solid tumor such as melanoma, head and neck, liver or kidney cancer.

This clone was found once. The genes are TRBV27 and TRBJ2-3; no clear D. The germline V gene encodes CDR1 MNHEY and CDR2 SMNVEV (reference sequence). V was cut by 4 bases and J by 7 bases, with 12 bases left in between. The CDR3 consists of 13 residues. The CDR3 bases are TGTGCCAGCAGTTCAGGTTACCTTTATACGCAGTATTTT. Translation: CASSSGYLYTQYF.

The chain combines TRBV6-1 with TRBJ1-2, with D unresolved. Trimming shortened V by 2 bases and J by 1 base, and 14 bases separated the two germline ends. The CDR3 spans 16 residues. CDR1 and CDR2 from the germline V gene are MNHNS and SASEGT. This chain's CDR3 is CASSESRGRFNYGYTF. The CDR3 DNA is TGTGCCAGCAGTGAAAGTCGCGGCAGATTTAACTATGGCTACACCTTC.